This T cell receptor beta chain came from a study of CD8 T cells in Susac syndrome. The CDR3 extends over 14 amino acids. V lost 5 bases and J lost 3; bases outside the gene matches: 6. Germline V CDR1 and CDR2: MDHEN, SYDVKM. Reverse transcription used roughly 0.45 to 1 ug RNA and random hexamers. Using its own MiXCR run on the immunoSEQ multiplex PCR reads, TCRdb lists one record per CDR3 protein. There are more than 70,000 distinct CDR3 sequences in the sample; 90% to 95% occur only once, and roughly 0.49% lies in the top ten. Blood CD8+ and CD4+ T cells underwent high-throughput TCR beta sequencing. The TEMRA cells underwent FACS enrichment, while the CD8+ and CD4+ T cells underwent negative isolation.

The sequence was obtained from a human donor with multiple sclerosis. The specimen was CD8+ T cells from PBMCs. The chain joins TRBV28 to TRBJ2-7; 8 bases line up with TRBD1. The CDR3 here is CASSPQDRDYEQYF. Written as DNA, the CDR3 is TGTGCCAGCAGTCCCCAGGACAGGGACTACGAGCAGTACTTC.